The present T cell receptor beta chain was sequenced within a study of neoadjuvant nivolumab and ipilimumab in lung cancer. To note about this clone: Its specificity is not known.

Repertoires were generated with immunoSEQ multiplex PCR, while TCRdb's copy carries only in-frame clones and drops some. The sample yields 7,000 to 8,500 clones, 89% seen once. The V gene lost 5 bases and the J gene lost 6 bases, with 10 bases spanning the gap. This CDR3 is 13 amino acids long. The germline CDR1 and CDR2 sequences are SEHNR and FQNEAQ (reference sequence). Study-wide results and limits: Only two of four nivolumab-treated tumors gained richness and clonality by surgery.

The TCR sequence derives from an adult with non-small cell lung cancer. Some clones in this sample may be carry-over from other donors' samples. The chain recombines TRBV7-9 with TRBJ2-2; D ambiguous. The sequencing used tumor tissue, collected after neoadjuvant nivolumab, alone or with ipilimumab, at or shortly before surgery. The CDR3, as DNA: TGTGCCAGCAGCCCCCAGACGGCCGGGGAGCTGTTTTTT. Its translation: CASSPQTAGELFF.